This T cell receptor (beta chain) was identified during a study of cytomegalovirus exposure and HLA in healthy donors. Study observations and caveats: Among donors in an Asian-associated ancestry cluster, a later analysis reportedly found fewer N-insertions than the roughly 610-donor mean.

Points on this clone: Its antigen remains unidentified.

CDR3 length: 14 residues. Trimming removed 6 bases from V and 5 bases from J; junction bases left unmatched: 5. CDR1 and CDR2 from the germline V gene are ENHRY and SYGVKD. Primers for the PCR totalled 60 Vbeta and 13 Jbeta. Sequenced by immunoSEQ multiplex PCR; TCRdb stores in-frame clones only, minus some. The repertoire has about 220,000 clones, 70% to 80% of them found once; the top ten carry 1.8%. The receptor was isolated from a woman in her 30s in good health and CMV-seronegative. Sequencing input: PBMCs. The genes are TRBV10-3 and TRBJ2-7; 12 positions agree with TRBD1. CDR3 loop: CAISLGTGGHEQYF. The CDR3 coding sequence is TGTGCCATCAGCTTAGGGACAGGGGGCCACGAGCAGTACTTC.